A selection of T cell receptor beta chains follows, all from one sample in a study of shared clonotypes between healthy human individuals. The repertoire was sequenced with immunoSEQ multiplex PCR; TCRdb's copy has only in-frame clones and lacks some. Among approximately 1.5 million clones, approximately 98.5% were seen once, and the ten largest hold around 0.33%. The sample was naive CD4+ T cells sorted from blood. These receptors were obtained from a man aged 30 to 39 in good health. Both conserved end residues are part of each CDR3. D genes are given only for firm matches.

CASSDQGTAYEQYF	TRBV2	TRBJ2-7	NA
CASSLDTTPYEQYF	TRBV5-1	TRBJ2-7	NA
CASSLRRRGTYNEQFF	TRBV7-8	TRBJ2-1	NA
CASSIGGRYGYTF	TRBV7-2	TRBJ1-2	NA
CATSGPGHKPTSNQPQHF	TRBV15	TRBJ1-5	NA
CASSLAPLAGNEQFF	TRBV5-5	TRBJ2-1	TRBD2
CASSGEGRISGNTIYF	TRBV6-1	TRBJ1-3	NA
CSVGSRGLNTEAFF	TRBV29-1	TRBJ1-1	TRBD1
CASSLGTFGTSYNEQFF	TRBV5-4	TRBJ2-1	NA
CASSRGLQETQYF	TRBV27	TRBJ2-5	NA
CSVDGTTYNEQFF	TRBV29-1	TRBJ2-1	NA
CASSFDRGTQETQYF	TRBV7-9	TRBJ2-5	TRBD1
CASSTYRGGQETQYF	TRBV7-2	TRBJ2-5	NA
CASSNGLARPYNEQFF	TRBV5-1	TRBJ2-1	TRBD2
CASSFLDGGELFF	TRBV2	TRBJ2-2	NA
CASSVGGSYNEQFF	TRBV9	TRBJ2-1	NA
CASSPGQGVYNEQFF	TRBV18	TRBJ2-1	TRBD1
CASSELWQGGNEQFF	TRBV25-1	TRBJ2-1	NA
CASSLDQGLSGSEQFF	TRBV5-1	TRBJ2-1	NA
CASSKPGGTTYNEQFF	TRBV19	TRBJ2-1	TRBD2
CATRIQGPQETQYF	TRBV10-3	TRBJ2-5	NA
CSVDPPNEQFF	TRBV29-1	TRBJ2-1	NA
CASSLSPGYQRLAGAYNEQFF	TRBV4-1	TRBJ2-1	TRBD2
CASSLAVASGTGELFF	TRBV5-1	TRBJ2-2	TRBD2
CASTTSDGGLRTGELFF	TRBV21-1	TRBJ2-2	NA
CASSQGLAGGSEQFF	TRBV6-1	TRBJ2-1	TRBD2
CASSFAPVSTDTQYF	TRBV5-6	TRBJ2-3	NA
CAAGGGGDQPQHF	TRBV2	TRBJ1-5	NA
CASSERPNEKLFF	TRBV6-1	TRBJ1-4	NA
CSSDLAGSSDTQYF	TRBV29-1	TRBJ2-3	TRBD2
CASSTAPPAPEAFF	TRBV6-5	TRBJ1-1	NA
CASSARGPGNEQFF	TRBV7-8	TRBJ2-1	TRBD1
CASSLGLAGAGDTQYF	TRBV7-6	TRBJ2-3	TRBD2
CASGEPGQEAFF	TRBV5-1	TRBJ1-1	TRBD1
CASTTGAREKLFF	TRBV19	TRBJ1-4	NA
CASSSKYNEQFF	TRBV5-8	TRBJ2-1	NA
CASSSEQGTYEQYF	TRBV7-9	TRBJ2-7	TRBD1
CASSRDTEAFF	TRBV5-1	TRBJ1-1	NA
CASSLLGQPQHF	TRBV27	TRBJ1-5	NA
CASSLVGGIIVETQYF	TRBV7-6	TRBJ2-5	TRBD2
CASSLTGANVLTF	TRBV25-1	TRBJ2-6	NA
CSVGLTENTEAFF	TRBV29-1	TRBJ1-1	NA
CASVRRINQPQHF	TRBV25-1	TRBJ1-5	NA
CASSRGLSRFMYEQFF	TRBV7-2	TRBJ2-1	NA
CASSRRLAGGPKEQFF	TRBV9	TRBJ2-1	TRBD2
CASSVAGTGAHGELFF	TRBV9	TRBJ2-2	NA